The rows below give T cell receptor beta chains drawn from one sample of a study of shared clonotypes between healthy human individuals. Some clones are missing from TCRdb's copy, which holds only in-frame ones; the method was immunoSEQ multiplex PCR. The table shows roughly 500,000 clones, with about 72% occurring only once. Material: PBMCs. These receptors originate from a woman aged 35 to 49 in good health. Some clones in this sample may be carry-over from other donors' samples. Each CDR3 is given with its conserved first and last residue. The order of the fields is clone size, D gene, CDR3 length, V gene, J gene, CDR3 DNA, CDR3 protein. A D gene is named only where the DNA matches it firmly. The size entry is marked missing in some rows and otherwise reads once, few, many or a size class.

clone_size: NA; d_call: NA; cdr3_length: 13; v_call: TRBV29-1; j_call: TRBJ2-2; cdr3_nt: TGCAGCGCCCGGCCTCCGGGGATCGGGGAGCTGTTTTTT; cdr3_aa: CSARPPGIGELFF
clone_size: NA; d_call: TRBD1; cdr3_length: 13; v_call: TRBV6-5; j_call: TRBJ2-7; cdr3_nt: TGTGCCAGCAGGCGACAGGGATCGTACGAGCAGTACTTC; cdr3_aa: CASRRQGSYEQYF
clone_size: NA; d_call: NA; cdr3_length: 15; v_call: TRBV4-1; j_call: TRBJ1-3; cdr3_nt: TGCGCCAGCAGCCCAGAGGATACCCCTGGAAACACCATATATTTT; cdr3_aa: CASSPEDTPGNTIYF
clone_size: NA; d_call: TRBD2; cdr3_length: 19; v_call: TRBV5-1; j_call: TRBJ2-2; cdr3_nt: TGCGCCAGCAGCTCCTCGAACCTAGCGGGAGGGGTGAACACCGGGGAGCTGTTTTTT; cdr3_aa: CASSSSNLAGGVNTGELFF
clone_size: NA; d_call: NA; cdr3_length: 16; v_call: TRBV29-1; j_call: TRBJ2-1; cdr3_nt: TGCAGCGTTGAAAACCCCCCGGGGGCGAGGCCGGGTGAGCAGTTCTTC; cdr3_aa: CSVENPPGARPGEQFF
clone_size: once; d_call: NA; cdr3_length: 14; v_call: TRBV9; j_call: TRBJ2-7; cdr3_nt: TGTGCCAGCAGCGCCAACACCTACTCCTACGAGCAGTACTTC; cdr3_aa: CASSANTYSYEQYF
clone_size: NA; d_call: TRBD1; cdr3_length: 15; v_call: TRBV7-6; j_call: TRBJ2-5; cdr3_nt: TGTGCCAGCAGCCCCCCCGGGACAGGGCAGGAGACCCAGTACTTC; cdr3_aa: CASSPPGTGQETQYF
clone_size: NA; d_call: TRBD2; cdr3_length: 16; v_call: TRBV11-3; j_call: TRBJ2-1; cdr3_nt: TGTGCCAGCAGCTTAGATGGGGGACTAGAATACAATGAGCAGTTCTTC; cdr3_aa: CASSLDGGLEYNEQFF
clone_size: few; d_call: NA; cdr3_length: 17; v_call: TRBV30; j_call: TRBJ1-1; cdr3_nt: TGTGCCTGGAGTAGCCCGCCAGTGGGGGCTGGGGACACTGAAGCTTTCTTT; cdr3_aa: CAWSSPPVGAGDTEAFF
clone_size: NA; d_call: NA; cdr3_length: 13; v_call: TRBV29-1; j_call: TRBJ1-1; cdr3_nt: TGCAGCGTTGTTCGGGGTGCGAACACTGAAGCTTTCTTT; cdr3_aa: CSVVRGANTEAFF
clone_size: NA; d_call: NA; cdr3_length: 15; v_call: TRBV11-2; j_call: TRBJ2-6; cdr3_nt: TGTGCCAGCAGCCTACGATACTCTGGGGCCAACGTCCTGACTTTC; cdr3_aa: CASSLRYSGANVLTF
clone_size: NA; d_call: TRBD1; cdr3_length: 14; v_call: TRBV7-9; j_call: TRBJ2-7; cdr3_nt: TGTGCCAGCAGCCCAACAGGGGATGTGTACGAGCAGTACTTC; cdr3_aa: CASSPTGDVYEQYF
clone_size: NA; d_call: NA; cdr3_length: 12; v_call: TRBV2; j_call: TRBJ1-2; cdr3_nt: TGTGCCAGCAGTGTGTCAGGGTTTGGCTACACCTTC; cdr3_aa: CASSVSGFGYTF
clone_size: NA; d_call: NA; cdr3_length: 14; v_call: TRBV7-2; j_call: TRBJ1-1; cdr3_nt: TGTGCCAGCAGCTTAGAACACCGAGCCACTGAAGCTTTCTTT; cdr3_aa: CASSLEHRATEAFF
clone_size: NA; d_call: TRBD1; cdr3_length: 14; v_call: TRBV10-2; j_call: TRBJ1-5; cdr3_nt: TGCGCCAGCAGTACGGGACAGGGCAATCAGCCCCAGCATTTT; cdr3_aa: CASSTGQGNQPQHF
clone_size: NA; d_call: NA; cdr3_length: 12; v_call: TRBV6-1; j_call: TRBJ2-6; cdr3_nt: TGTGCCAGCATGTCTGGGGCCAACGTCCTGACTTTC; cdr3_aa: CASMSGANVLTF
clone_size: NA; d_call: TRBD1; cdr3_length: 15; v_call: TRBV5-1; j_call: TRBJ2-6; cdr3_nt: TGCGCCAGCAGCTGGGACAGCTCTGGGGCCAACGTCCTGACTTTC; cdr3_aa: CASSWDSSGANVLTF